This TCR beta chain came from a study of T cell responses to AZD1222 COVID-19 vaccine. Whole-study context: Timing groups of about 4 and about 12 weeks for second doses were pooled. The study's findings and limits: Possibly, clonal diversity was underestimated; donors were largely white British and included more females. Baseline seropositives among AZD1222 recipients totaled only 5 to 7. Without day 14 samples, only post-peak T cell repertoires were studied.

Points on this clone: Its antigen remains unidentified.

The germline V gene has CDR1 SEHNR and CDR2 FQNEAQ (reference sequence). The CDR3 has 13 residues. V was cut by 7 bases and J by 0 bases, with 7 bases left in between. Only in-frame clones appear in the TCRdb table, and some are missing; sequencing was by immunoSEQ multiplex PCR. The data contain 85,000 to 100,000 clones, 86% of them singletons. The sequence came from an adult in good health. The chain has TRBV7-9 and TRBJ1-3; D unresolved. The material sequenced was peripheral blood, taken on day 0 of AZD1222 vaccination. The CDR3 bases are TGTGCCAGCATCGTGGCCTCTGGAAACACCATATATTTT. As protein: CASIVASGNTIYF.